This entry lists 13 T cell receptor beta chains sequenced from one sample in a study of graft-versus-host responses after intestinal transplantation. The repertoire was sequenced with immunoSEQ multiplex PCR; TCRdb's copy has only in-frame clones and lacks some. The sample holds over 40,000 clones, approximately 95% seen once. The antigens these receptors bind are not known. The source was unstimulated CD8+ T cells sorted from spleen or lymph node cells, collected before transplant. The receptors come from a human donor who was the organ donor for an intestinal transplant.

Only one count was recorded for this clone. The chain recombines TRBV29-1 with TRBJ1-2; 9 bases align to TRBD1. The CDR3 loop spans 13 amino acids. Germline CDR1 is SQVTM and CDR2 is ANQGSEA. V shed 7 bases, J shed 4 bases, and the junction held 7 bases outside the gene matches. This CDR3 is CSARTGESYGYTF. As DNA, the CDR3 is TGCAGCGCCCGGACAGGGGAGTCCTATGGCTACACCTTC.

V usage is TRBV2 and J usage is TRBJ1-4, with 10 bases identical to TRBD1. Germline CDR1 and CDR2: SNHLY and FYNNEI. The CDR3 length is 14 residues. The junction had 2 bases not matched to a gene; V was cut back by 4 bases and J by 6 bases. CDR3 nucleotide sequence: TGTGCCAGCAGTGGACAGGGGGCTTATGAAAAACTGTTTTTT. Translation gives CASSGQGAYEKLFF.

The CDR3, as DNA: TGTGCCAGCAGTGAAGATACGAGCGGGGAGCTGTTTTTT. Translating gives CASSEDTSGELFF. The chain recombines TRBV25-1 with TRBJ2-2; D gene uncertain. Germline lookup yields CDR1 MGHDK and CDR2 SYGVNS. With 2 bases removed from V and 7 bases from J, the gap between germline ends came to 8 bases. This CDR3 comprises 13 residues.

This clone has more than one count but fewer than ten. V usage is TRBV6-5 and J usage is TRBJ2-6; no firm D call. The CDR3 length is 15 residues. The V and J ends lost 6 bases and 4 bases respectively, with 13 bases between them. Germline V gene sequence: CDR1 MNHEY, CDR2 SVGAGI. CDR3 protein: CASSLDPSGANVLTF. In DNA form, the CDR3 reads TGTGCCAGCAGCCTAGACCCCTCGGGGGCCAACGTCCTGACTTTC.

The chain links TRBV4-1 to TRBJ2-5; no definite D call. The V and J ends lost 1 base and 2 bases respectively, with 17 bases between them. Germline lookup yields CDR1 MGHRA and CDR2 YSYEKL. The CDR3 is 17 amino acids. CDR3 in DNA: TGCGCCAGCAGCCAAGCTTTCGTGGGGTTCCCTCAAGAGACCCAGTACTTC. This codes for CASSQAFVGFPQETQYF.

The J gene is TRBJ2-3, the V gene TRBV2; D is unresolved. This CDR3 contains 15 residues. Deletions cut 4 bases from V and 2 bases from J, with 13 bases between. Germline V gene lookup returns CDR1 SNHLY and CDR2 FYNNEI. The DNA for the CDR3 is TGTGCCAGCAGTGCCGAAGGATGGTTCACAGATACGCAGTATTTT. Its translation: CASSAEGWFTDTQYF.

As for this clone: The same CDR3 arises from other DNA sequences in this sample as well. For the CDR3, the DNA is TGTGCCTGGAGTGTAGGGGGGAACACTGAAGCTTTCTTT. Its translation is CAWSVGGNTEAFF. The chain joins TRBV30 to TRBJ1-1; tentatively, D is TRBD1 (6 bases). CDR3 size: 13 residues. V gave up 0 bases and J gave up 1 base, with 6 bases separating them. Germline V gene sequence: CDR1 GTSNPN, CDR2 SVGIG (reference sequence). Full variable domain (rest looked up from reference TRBV30 and TRBJ1-1): SQTIHQWPATLVQPVGSPLSLECTVEGTSNPNLYWYRQAAGRGLQLLFYSVGIGQISSEVPQNLSASRPQDRQFILSSKKLLLSDSGFYLCAWSVGGNTEAFFGQGTRLTVV.

The J gene is TRBJ2-3, the V gene TRBV4-3; D gene ambiguous. The V and J ends lost 4 bases and 2 bases respectively, with 10 bases between them. This CDR3 spans 14 amino acids. Germline V gene sequence: CDR1 LGHNA, CDR2 YSLEER. The CDR3 coding sequence is TGCGCCAGCAGCCTCTTCTGGTTCACAGATACGCAGTATTTT. It is translated as CASSLFWFTDTQYF.

The chain recombines TRBV6-1 with TRBJ1-6; the D is unclear. The CDR3 length is 16 residues. Trimming stripped 2 bases from V and 10 bases from J, with 18 bases between. From germline, CDR1 is MNHNS and CDR2 SASEGT. CDR3 amino acids: CASSEIPSGARSPLHF. The CDR3 region has the DNA TGTGCCAGCAGTGAAATCCCTTCAGGAGCCAGGTCACCCCTCCACTTT.

The chain is built from TRBV9 and TRBJ2-5; D is perhaps TRBD2 (6 bases). Germline-derived CDR1 and CDR2 are SGDLS and YYNGEE. V lost 0 bases to trimming and J lost 5 bases, with 14 bases between them. This CDR3 region has 15 residues. CDR3 nucleotide sequence: TGTGCCAGCAGCGTAGTAGGAGGGCCAGGGGAGACCCAGTACTTC. It specifies CASSVVGGPGETQYF.

This chain joins TRBV4-3 and TRBJ2-5; 7 bases match TRBD2. V shed 5 bases, J shed 2 bases, and the junction held 5 bases outside the gene matches. The germline V gene encodes CDR1 LGHNA and CDR2 YSLEER. The CDR3 loop spans 14 amino acids. For the CDR3, the DNA is TGCGCCAGCAGCAGCGGGGTGGGGCAAGAGACCCAGTACTTC. It codes for CASSSGVGQETQYF.

The V and J genes are TRBV7-8 and TRBJ2-1; D is perhaps TRBD1 (5 bases). Trimming cost V 5 bases and J 4 bases, with 15 bases left between them. This CDR3 comprises 15 residues. The germline V gene has CDR1 SGHVS and CDR2 FQNEAQ. The DNA for the CDR3 is TGTGCCAGCAGCCCCCCAGGGTCCCTTTACAATGAGCAGTTCTTC. Amino acid sequence: CASSPPGSLYNEQFF.

CDR3 sequence (DNA): TGTGCCAGCAGGAGGGGGGCGGCAGATACGCAGTATTTT. Amino acid sequence: CASRRGAADTQYF. The V call is TRBV6-5, the J call TRBJ2-3; the D gene could be TRBD1 or TRBD2 (6 bases each). V was shortened by 6 bases and J by 4 bases, with 11 bases between the two germline ends. The CDR3 consists of 13 residues. CDR1 MNHEY and CDR2 SVGAGI come from the germline V gene.